The present TCR beta chain was sequenced within a study of radiation and T cells in renal cell carcinoma. Looking at the study overall: Nephrectomy followed 15 Gy stereotactic body radiation by 4 weeks. Whole-study findings and limits: Top tumor clonotypes rose in blood 2 weeks post-radiation, then contracted.

Some clones are missing from TCRdb's copy, which holds only in-frame ones; the method was immunoSEQ multiplex PCR. The profile shows approximately 140,000 clones, approximately 87% of them singletons. Time point described: baseline pretreatment blood. Indicated treatment: 15 Gy SBRT to primary tumor, nephrectomy 4 weeks later. Radiation-treated patients gave blood at baseline, week 2 and week 4. Clear cell pathology was present in this patient's renal cell carcinoma. Worth noting for this clone: As yet, its antigen is unknown.

The germline V gene encodes CDR1 SGHNT and CDR2 YYREEE (reference sequence). CDR3 length: 13 amino acids. V lost 4 bases to trimming and J lost 4 bases, with 11 bases between them. Sequencing used blood, obtained from a patient whose treatment included radiotherapy and nephrectomy. This clonotype was sampled from a woman aged 45-59 years with renal cell carcinoma. The chain couples TRBV5-4 to TRBJ2-5, with unresolved D. CDR3 amino acids: CASSQDVGETQYF. CDR3 DNA: TGTGCCAGCAGCCAGGACGTTGGAGAGACCCAGTACTTC.